This T cell receptor (beta chain) comes out of a study of blood T cell repertoires in COVID-19. With V trimmed by 5 bases and J by 0 bases, 6 bases remained unmatched. The CDR3 covers 16 residues. CDR1 and CDR2 (germline): SGHNT, YENEEA. Study processing details: Reference gene primer amplification yielded estimated nucleated cell counts. Repertoires were generated with immunoSEQ multiplex PCR, while TCRdb's copy carries only in-frame clones and drops some. The D gene and trimming were derived from the DNA, and the V and J assignments and clone size from that table. The table lists approximately 63,000 clones, under 85% of them singletons.

This chain links TRBV11-3 with TRBJ2-3, with 9 positions matching TRBD2. This TCR derives from a woman between 65 and 79 years old with acute or convalescent COVID-19. Sequenced input: peripheral blood. The CDR3 DNA follows: TGTGCCAGCAGCCCCCAAGCGGGGGGAAGCACAGATACGCAGTATTTT. Residues: CASSPQAGGSTDTQYF.